This TCR beta chain derives from a study of CD8 T cells in ankylosing spondylitis. Trimming left V 2 bases short and J 5 bases short, with 15 bases between. The CDR3 spans 16 residues. Germline CDR1 is SGHAT and CDR2 is FQNNGV. Details on this clonotype: Antigen specificity is unknown.

For TCR beta, libraries came from quantitative 5'-RACE with molecular barcodes. TCRdb passed the 5' RACE reads through MiXCR, listing each CDR3 protein once. Counted here are 350,000 to 450,000 distinct CDR3 sequences, 25% to 30% occurring once; the ten biggest clones make up roughly 0.9%. Broader study findings: Clones linked to disease, bearing a CD8+ phenotype, were relatively rare in peripheral blood. Within ankylosing spondylitis blood, a TCR beta motif made up of several highly homologous variants appeared to be characteristic.

The V and J genes are TRBV11-2 and TRBJ2-2; possibly TRBD2 for D (5 bases). Input material: blood, either unsorted or a sorted T cell fraction (not recorded which). The receptor comes from a male donor with ankylosing spondylitis. The CDR3 spells CASSLTREFQTGELFF. CDR3 nucleotides: TGTGCCAGCAGCTTAACGAGGGAGTTTCAAACCGGGGAGCTGTTTTTT.